This T cell receptor beta chain emerged from a study of blood T cell repertoires in COVID-19. Original data processing: Amplification from reference gene primers served as the basis for estimated nucleated cell counts. Clones were read by immunoSEQ multiplex PCR, and TCRdb kept only the in-frame ones, dropping some. V, J and clone size were drawn from that table, and D and trimming were deduced from the DNA. Among about 300,000 clones, around 90% were seen once, and the ten largest hold approximately 6%. Germline trimming cut 7 bases from V and 0 bases from J; bases unmatched to any gene: 7. Germline CDR1 and CDR2: LNHDA and SQIVND (reference sequence). The CDR3 has 15 residues. Enrolled during active infection, Seattle patients were then followed longitudinally.

The sequence came from a woman aged 45-65 years with COVID-19, enrolled during active disease. The V and J genes are TRBV19 and TRBJ1-1, with TRBD1 identical over 8 bases. Sequencing was performed on peripheral blood. Here the CDR3 reads CASTKDRAMNTEAFF. The CDR3, as DNA: TGTGCCAGTACCAAGGACAGGGCCATGAACACTGAAGCTTTCTTT.